What follows describes a single T cell receptor (beta chain). No antigen is known for it. A much larger clone lies a single base off, so this may be a read error. This sample was included in a study of blood T cells in healthy people across ages. V lost 0 bases and J 10 bases, leaving 14 bases between the germline ends. The CDR3 sequence is 14 residues long. Germline V CDR1 and CDR2: SGHKS, YYEKEE (reference sequence). The study's findings and limits: It was found that TCR beta diversity correlated strongly with the percentage of naive T cells.

Through a sample-barcoded 5' primer and a J-beta primer mix, a second PCR was run for roughly 6 to 11 cycles. TCRdb re-called the 5' RACE reads with MiXCR, one entry per CDR3 protein. The sample has about 650,000 distinct CDR3 sequences, 32% seen once; the top ten hold 15%. The sequenced sample was blood. This TCR derives from an elderly woman in good health. The chain couples TRBV5-5 to TRBJ2-1; the D is unclear. CDR3 nucleotides: TGTGCCAGCAGCTTGGGGCAGTCTCCCTACGAGCAGTTCTTC. It specifies CASSLGQSPYEQFF. The entire variable domain, with the rest obtained from reference TRBV5-5 and TRBJ2-1, is as follows: DAGVTQSPTHLIKTRGQQVTLRCSPISGHKSVSWYQQVLGQGPQFIFQYYEKEERGRGNFPDRFSARQFPNYSSELNVNALLLGDSALYLCASSLGQSPYEQFFGPGTRLTVL.